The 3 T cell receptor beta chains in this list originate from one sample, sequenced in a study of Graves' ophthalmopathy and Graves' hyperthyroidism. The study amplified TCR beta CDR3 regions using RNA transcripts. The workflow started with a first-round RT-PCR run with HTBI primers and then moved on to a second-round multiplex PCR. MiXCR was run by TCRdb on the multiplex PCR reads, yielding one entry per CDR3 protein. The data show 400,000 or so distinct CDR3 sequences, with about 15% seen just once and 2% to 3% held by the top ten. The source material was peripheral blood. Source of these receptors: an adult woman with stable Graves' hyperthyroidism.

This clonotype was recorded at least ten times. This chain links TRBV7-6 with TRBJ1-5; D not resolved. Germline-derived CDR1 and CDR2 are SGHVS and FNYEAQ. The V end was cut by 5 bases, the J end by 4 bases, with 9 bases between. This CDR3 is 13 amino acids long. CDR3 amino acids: CASSPSGNQPQHF. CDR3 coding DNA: TGTGCCAGCAGCCCTAGTGGGAATCAGCCCCAGCATTTT.

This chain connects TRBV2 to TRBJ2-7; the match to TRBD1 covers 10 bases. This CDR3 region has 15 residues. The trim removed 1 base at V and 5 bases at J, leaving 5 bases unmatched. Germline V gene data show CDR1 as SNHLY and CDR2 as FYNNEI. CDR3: CASSEVGQGFDEQYF. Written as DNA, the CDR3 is TGTGCCAGCAGTGAAGTGGGACAGGGGTTCGACGAGCAGTACTTC.

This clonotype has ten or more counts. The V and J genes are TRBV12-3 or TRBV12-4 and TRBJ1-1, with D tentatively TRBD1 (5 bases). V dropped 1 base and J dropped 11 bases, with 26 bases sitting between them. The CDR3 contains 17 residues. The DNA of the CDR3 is TGTGCCAGCAGTTTAGGTAATCCCGGGACGGAGGGTAGGGCGGCTTTCTTT. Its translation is CASSLGNPGTEGRAAFF.